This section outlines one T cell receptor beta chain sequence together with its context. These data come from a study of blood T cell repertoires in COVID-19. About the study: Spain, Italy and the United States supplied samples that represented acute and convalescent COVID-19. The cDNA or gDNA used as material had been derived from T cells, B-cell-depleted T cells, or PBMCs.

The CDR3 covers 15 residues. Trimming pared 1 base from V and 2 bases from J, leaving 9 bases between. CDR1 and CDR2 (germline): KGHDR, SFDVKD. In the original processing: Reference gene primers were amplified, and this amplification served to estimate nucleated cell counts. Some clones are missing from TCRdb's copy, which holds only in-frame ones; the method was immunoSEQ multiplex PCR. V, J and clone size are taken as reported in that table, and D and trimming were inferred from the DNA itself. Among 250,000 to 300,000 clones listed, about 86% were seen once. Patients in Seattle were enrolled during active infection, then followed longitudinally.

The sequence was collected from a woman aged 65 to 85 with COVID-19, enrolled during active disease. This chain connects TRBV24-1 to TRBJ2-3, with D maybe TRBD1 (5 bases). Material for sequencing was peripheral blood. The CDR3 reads CATSDFRASTDTQYF. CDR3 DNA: TGTGCCACCAGTGATTTCAGGGCCTCCACAGATACGCAGTATTTT.